This record looks at one T cell receptor (beta chain) sequence and its context. The data belong to a study of blood T cell repertoires in COVID-19. Study information: Sample material is recorded as cDNA or gDNA derived from T cells, B-cell-depleted T cells, or PBMCs.

Germline assignment: CDR1 SGHDT and CDR2 YYEEEE. This CDR3 comprises 16 residues. J gave up 4 bases and V 3 bases, and 4 bases lay outside the gene matches. As processed by the authors: Reference gene primers were amplified, and this amplification served to estimate nucleated cell counts. Produced via immunoSEQ multiplex PCR; TCRdb's table is partial and in-frame only. From that table come the V and J calls and clone size; the DNA was used to work out D and trimming. The data contain some 57,000 clones, 65% to 90% of them singletons. The sequence was obtained from a human donor in a cohort sampled during active COVID-19. This chain uses TRBV5-6 with TRBJ2-1; TRBD2 aligns across 13 bases. The sample comprised peripheral blood. Here the CDR3 DNA reads TGTGCCAGCAGCTGGGGGACTAGCGGGGATTACAATGAGCAGTTCTTC. This translates into CASSWGTSGDYNEQFF. Full variable domain (missing parts from reference TRBV5-6 and TRBJ2-1): DAGVTQSPTHLIKTRGQQVTLRCSPKSGHDTVSWYQQALGQGPQFIFQYYEEEERQRGNFPDRFSGHQFPNYSSELNVNALLLGDSALYLCASSWGTSGDYNEQFFGPGTRLTVL.